The T cell receptor beta chain described here comes from a study of breast tumors, draining lymph nodes, adjacent tissues (dated by TCRdb to the mid-2010s). About the full investigation: TCR beta repertoires were compared across tumor, adjacent nontumor tissue and axillary lymph nodes obtained from breast cancer patients. The study aimed to assess the relationships and possible T-cell exchange between tumor, surrounding tissue and draining lymph node repertoires in human breast cancer. What the research found in general, with its limitations: The study presented the conclusion that tumor T cells originate in lymph nodes as consistent with a hypothesis, not as something directly demonstrated. The similarity between tumor and nontumor tissue repertoires was significantly greater in luminal-like breast cancer than in basal-like breast cancer. Tumor T-cell repertoires showed less diversity than lymph node repertoires and more diversity than nontumor tissue repertoires, and tumor T-cell repertoires showed preferential V and J gene usage. A scenario in which most tumor T cells derive from the lymph node and then expand within tumor tissue was judged to be consistent with the data.

Lymph node samples came from the axillary draining lymph nodes of breast cancer patients. The CDR3 covers 15 residues, taking in both the cysteine and the phenylalanine. The sequence is cut down to CDR3 DNA, 45 bases in frame from base 1. CDR1 and CDR2, looked up from the germline V gene (reference sequence), are DFQATT and SNEGSKA. V is pared back by 0 bases and J by 7 bases, with 17 bases lying between the germline termini. This clonotype was seen many times. The antigen it recognizes is unknown. No base qualities exist here, and no much larger clone lies one base off it. Sequencing used an Illumina HiSeq 2000. TCR beta chain libraries were generated through multiplex PCR amplification. The amplified TCR beta chain products were analyzed by high-throughput sequencing. TCRdb reran the public reads through fastp at Q25 and MiXCR, keeping productive beta chains. Rows with a matching CDR3 protein are joined into one entry that keeps the most common DNA and genes. The sample table shows about 180,000 distinct CDR3 sequences, and roughly a third are seen once. The ten most abundant clones make up about 4% of the sample.

This clonotype was obtained from a female donor with breast cancer. Some clones in this sample may be carry-over from other donors' samples. Sequenced sample: axillary lymph node tissue. Recombination joined TRBV20-1 with TRBJ2-3; the D gene assignment is ambiguous. The nucleotide sequence reads as follows: TGCAGTGCTAGAGATGGGCAGGAACTAAGAAATACGCAGTATTTT. Its protein product is CSARDGQELRNTQYF.